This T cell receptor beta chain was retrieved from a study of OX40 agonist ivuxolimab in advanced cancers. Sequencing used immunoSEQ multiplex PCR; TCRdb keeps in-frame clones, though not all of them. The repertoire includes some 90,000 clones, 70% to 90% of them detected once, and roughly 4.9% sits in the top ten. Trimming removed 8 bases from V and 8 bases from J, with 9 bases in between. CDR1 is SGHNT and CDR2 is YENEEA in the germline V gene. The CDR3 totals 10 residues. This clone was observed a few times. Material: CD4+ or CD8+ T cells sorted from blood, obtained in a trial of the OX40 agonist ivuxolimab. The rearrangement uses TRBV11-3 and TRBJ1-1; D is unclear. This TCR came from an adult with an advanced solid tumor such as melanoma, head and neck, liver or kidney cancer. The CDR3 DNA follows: TGTGCCAGCTCCTATAGGGAAGCTTTCTTT. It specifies CASSYREAFF.